In this sample, the clone carrying this TCR beta chain turned up once. Its matching antigen is unknown. These data originate in a study of cytomegalovirus exposure and HLA in healthy donors. Whole-study findings and limits: Prior analysis indicated that the majority of TCR beta V segments exhibited productivity approximately 90% or approximately 30% of the time.

Use of 60 Vbeta and 13 Jbeta primers characterized the PCR. Libraries were prepared by immunoSEQ multiplex PCR; TCRdb keeps only in-frame clonotypes and omits some of them. The table includes roughly 160,000 clones, approximately 88% detected once. The ends were cut back, 1 base at V and 7 bases at J, with 14 bases in the middle. The CDR3 spans 15 residues. The germline gives CDR1 LGHNA, CDR2 YSLEER. This chain links TRBV4-3 with TRBJ2-1; D is undetermined. This TCR was sampled from a boy between 2 and 10 years old in good health and CMV-seronegative. Sequencing used PBMCs. CDR3 nucleotides: TGCGCCAGCAGCCAAGTAGTAGCCTCCGGGAATGAGCAGTTCTTC. This gives the protein CASSQVVASGNEQFF.